Presented here are 24 T cell receptor beta chains from one specimen sequenced in a study of T cells in Graves' hyperthyroidism and ophthalmopathy. Researchers took RNA transcripts and amplified the TCR beta CDR3 regions from them. With the HTBI primer set, the TCR CDR3 went through a first round of RT-PCR. TCRdb passed the multiplex PCR reads through MiXCR, listing each CDR3 protein once. The table records 300,000 to 400,000 distinct CDR3 sequences, roughly an eighth of them present only once. Sequencing was carried out using blood. Receptors were obtained from a woman aged 18-35 years with Graves' hyperthyroidism.

This clonotype was recorded many times. This rearrangement joins TRBV3-1 to TRBJ2-5, with 8 nucleotides matching TRBD1. The CDR3 has 14 residues. The germline V gene encodes CDR1 LGHDT and CDR2 YNNKEL (reference sequence). V was pared by 4 bases and J by 5 bases, with 6 bases of the junction left unmatched. CDR3 in DNA: TGTGCCAGCAGCCGCGGACAGGGTTTGGAGACCCAGTACTTC. It translates to CASSRGQGLETQYF.

The J gene is TRBJ1-1, the V gene TRBV9; tentatively, D is TRBD1 (5 bases). V lost 1 base, J lost 4 bases, and 14 bases lay in between. The CDR3 extends over 15 amino acids. Germline assignment: CDR1 SGDLS and CDR2 YYNGEE. The CDR3 DNA follows: TGTGCCAGCAGCGTAAGGGGAGTGGAGGGCACTGAAGCTTTCTTT. It is translated as CASSVRGVEGTEAFF.

V is TRBV20-1 and J is TRBJ1-5; perhaps TRBD1 as D (5 bases). The CDR3 consists of 15 residues. CDR1 DFQATT and CDR2 SNEGSKA come from the germline V gene (reference sequence). The V gene lost 1 base and the J gene lost 4 bases, with 14 bases spanning the gap. In nucleotides, the CDR3 is TGCAGTGCTAGAGCACCGGAGGGGAATAATCAGCCCCAGCATTTT. It encodes CSARAPEGNNQPQHF.

This clonotype was detected many times. The chain recombines TRBV4-1 with TRBJ2-1; 10 bases agree with TRBD2. The germline CDR1 and CDR2 sequences are MGHRA and YSYEKL. With 5 bases clipped from V and 1 base from J, the junction kept 14 bases outside the gene matches. There are 19 residues in the CDR3. CDR3 in amino acids: CASSKGGLAGVRSYNEQFF. CDR3 bases: TGCGCCAGCAGCAAAGGCGGCCTAGCGGGAGTGAGGTCCTACAATGAGCAGTTCTTC.

This clonotype was detected ten times or more. This rearrangement joins TRBV27 to TRBJ1-2, with D uncertain. The CDR3 runs to 14 residues. Trimming removed 2 bases at V and 4 bases at J, with 11 bases between. Germline assignment: CDR1 MNHEY and CDR2 SMNVEV (reference sequence). Here the CDR3 DNA reads TGTGCCAGCAGTTTACGGTCGGCAGGCTATGGCTACACCTTC. Protein sequence: CASSLRSAGYGYTF.

This clonotype was counted ten times or more. This chain connects TRBV6-1 to TRBJ1-1; no clear D gene. Germline lookup yields CDR1 MNHNS and CDR2 SASEGT. Deletions cut 2 bases from V and 0 bases from J, with 4 bases between. This CDR3 contains 13 residues. Here the CDR3 reads CASSERVNTEAFF. In nucleotides, the CDR3 is TGTGCCAGCAGTGAACGGGTGAACACTGAAGCTTTCTTT.

Only a few counts were recorded for this clonotype. This sequence joins TRBV6-1 and TRBJ2-1; maybe TRBD2 (7 bases). Trimming pared 3 bases from V and 5 bases from J, leaving 14 bases between. Germline CDR1 is MNHNS and CDR2 is SASEGT. The CDR3 runs to 15 residues. The CDR3 DNA reads as TGTGCCAGCAGTGAGGGGGCGGGGGTGGACAATGAGCAGTTCTTC. It encodes CASSEGAGVDNEQFF.

The sample holds many counts of this clonotype. The chain couples TRBV7-3 to TRBJ1-1; a weak D match, TRBD1 (6 bases). Trimming shortened V by 9 bases and J by 4 bases, and 9 bases separated the two germline ends. Germline CDR1 is SGHTA and CDR2 is FQGTGA. The CDR3 loop spans 11 amino acids. The CDR3 spells CASRGATEAFF. Written as DNA, the CDR3 is TGTGCCAGTCGGGGGGCCACTGAAGCTTTCTTT. Variable domain in full (rest from reference TRBV7-3 and TRBJ1-1): GAGVSQTPSNKVTEKGKYVELRCDPISGHTALYWYRQSLGQGPEFLIYFQGTGAADDSGLPNDRFFAVRPEGSVSTLKIQRTERGDSAVYLCASRGATEAFFGQGTRLTVV.

In its sample, this clonotype was seen a few times. The chain has TRBV20-1 and TRBJ2-2; 7 bases fit TRBD2. The germline V gene encodes CDR1 DFQATT and CDR2 SNEGSKA (reference sequence). The CDR3 extends over 13 amino acids. The trim removed 6 bases at V and 6 bases at J, leaving 7 bases unmatched. CDR3 sequence: CSALTGGSGELFF. CDR3 bases: TGCAGTGCGCTGACGGGGGGATCCGGGGAGCTGTTTTTT.

The CDR3 protein is CASSIARGTHEQYF. The CDR3 nucleotides read TGTGCCAGTAGTATTGCCCGGGGCACCCACGAGCAGTACTTC. This sequence joins TRBV19 and TRBJ2-7; D possibly matches TRBD1 or TRBD2 (5 bases each). The CDR3 loop spans 14 amino acids. Trimming removed 3 bases from V and 5 bases from J, with 14 bases in between. Looked up from germline, CDR1 is LNHDA and CDR2 is SQIVND (reference sequence).

V usage is TRBV24-1 and J usage is TRBJ2-3; D is uncertain. V dropped 3 bases and J dropped 6 bases, with 12 bases sitting between them. The CDR3 sequence is 14 residues long. CDR1 is KGHDR and CDR2 is SFDVKD in the germline V gene. CDR3 sequence: CATSDPKVLDTQYF. In nucleotides, the CDR3 is TGTGCCACCAGTGATCCTAAGGTCCTCGATACGCAGTATTTT.

This clonotype was seen ten or more times. The chain carries TRBV7-9 and TRBJ2-7, with D maybe TRBD1 (6 bases). Trimming cost V 5 bases and J 6 bases, with 23 bases left between them. The germline V gene has CDR1 SEHNR and CDR2 FQNEAQ (reference sequence). The CDR3 sequence is 16 residues long. The CDR3 sequence: CASSPAVGTLISEQYF. In nucleotides, the CDR3 is TGTGCCAGCAGCCCTGCTGTCGGGACACTTATCTCCGAGCAGTACTTC. Full variable domain (missing parts from reference TRBV7-9 and TRBJ2-7): DTGVSQNPRHKITKRGQNVTFRCDPISEHNRLYWYRQTLGQGPEFLTYFQNEAQLEKSRLLSDRFSAERPKGSFSTLEIQRTEQGDSAMYLCASSPAVGTLISEQYFGPGTRLTVT.

The chain carries TRBV5-1 and TRBJ2-1; the D gene is possibly TRBD2 (5 bases). Germline V CDR1 and CDR2: SGHRS, YFSETQ. V lost 0 bases, J lost 7 bases, and 17 bases lay in between. The CDR3 runs 16 residues. This CDR3 is CASSLAGNVRENEQFF. The CDR3, as DNA: TGCGCCAGCAGCTTGGCCGGGAATGTGCGTGAAAATGAGCAGTTCTTC.

This clonotype was seen ten or more times. The rearrangement links TRBV3-1 to TRBJ2-7; 10 bases line up with TRBD2. This CDR3 has 13 residues. CDR1 and CDR2 (germline): LGHDT, YNNKEL (reference sequence). V dropped 8 bases and J dropped 7; count of bases not matched to a gene: 8. Here the CDR3 DNA reads TGTGCCAGCGGAGCTCTAGCGGGAGTTGAGCAGTACTTC. It translates to CASGALAGVEQYF.

The CDR3 is CASSIALFRTRSSYNEQFF. DNA of the CDR3: TGTGCCAGTAGTATAGCCCTTTTCCGGACAAGGAGCTCCTACAATGAGCAGTTCTTC. The chain uses TRBV19 and TRBJ2-1, with D possibly being TRBD1 (5 bases). CDR1 and CDR2 (germline): LNHDA, SQIVND (reference sequence). Deletions cut 1 base from V and 0 bases from J, with 19 bases between. This CDR3 has 19 residues.

Ten or more counts support this clonotype. The chain links TRBV18 to TRBJ2-4; 7 bases line up with TRBD1. The CDR3 covers 16 residues. J gave up 1 base and V 2 bases, and 5 bases lay outside the gene matches. Germline CDR1 is KGHSH and CDR2 is LQKENI. CDR3 DNA sequence: TGTGCCAGCTCACCAATCGGACAGGCGGCCAAAAACATTCAGTACTTC. It codes for CASSPIGQAAKNIQYF.

A word on this clonotype: The junction departs from the called germline gene at one end, perhaps through a read error. V gene TRBV15 combines with J gene TRBJ2-5, with no clear D. In germline, CDR1 is LNHNV, CDR2 YYDKDF (reference sequence). CDR3 length: 17 residues. CDR3 DNA sequence: TGTGCCACCTGCAGAGATGCTACAAGGGAATCTGAAGAGACCCAGTACTTC. Translating it yields CATCRDATRESEETQYF.

This clonotype was recorded many times. The chain joins TRBV11-2 to TRBJ1-2, with 7 nucleotides matching TRBD1. This CDR3 comprises 15 residues. With V trimmed by 5 bases and J by 3 bases, 9 bases remained unmatched. Germline values: CDR1 SGHAT, CDR2 FQNNGV. CDR3 in DNA: TGTGCCAGCAGCCAACGGACAGGCCTGGACTATGGCTACACCTTC. Residues: CASSQRTGLDYGYTF.

There are many counts of this clonotype. The chain has TRBV12-3 or TRBV12-4 and TRBJ2-3; 11 bases are shared with TRBD2. The junction had 6 bases not matched to a gene; V was cut back by 4 bases and J by 3 bases. The CDR3 has 16 residues. The CDR3 DNA sequence: TGTGCCAGCAGTTCCCCTAGCGGGGGGTGGACAGATACGCAGTATTTT. Its protein is CASSSPSGGWTDTQYF.

This clonotype has ten or more counts. The rearrangement joins TRBV6-1 to TRBJ2-1; D not certain. Germline V gene sequence: CDR1 MNHNS, CDR2 SASEGT. There are 16 residues in the CDR3. V shed 4 bases and J shed 0 bases, with 13 bases lying between them. This CDR3 is CASSGSGRSSYNEQFF. The CDR3 DNA follows: TGTGCCAGCAGTGGGTCGGGCCGGAGCTCCTACAATGAGCAGTTCTTC.

This clonotype was observed at least ten times. The chain employs TRBV29-1 and TRBJ1-1, with D hard to call. V was cut by 1 base and J by 7 bases, with 10 bases left in between. Per the germline V gene, CDR1 is SQVTM and CDR2 is ANQGSEA. The CDR3 has 12 residues. CDR3: CSVEGGTREAFF. CDR3 DNA: TGCAGCGTTGAAGGAGGCACGCGTGAAGCTTTCTTT.

This chain uses TRBV9 with TRBJ2-7; 7 bases map to TRBD1. This CDR3 is built from 15 residues. J lost 4 bases, V lost 2 bases, and 9 bases had no gene match. Germline V gene lookup returns CDR1 SGDLS and CDR2 YYNGEE. The CDR3 coding sequence is TGTGCCAGCAGCGTCTCCCGGGACAGCGGATACGAGCAGTACTTC. Protein product: CASSVSRDSGYEQYF.

This clonotype was observed many times. The gene calls are TRBV6-2 or TRBV6-3 and TRBJ2-3, with 10 bases aligning to TRBD2. In germline, CDR1 is MNHEY, CDR2 SVGEGT. Trimming removed 6 bases from V and 1 base from J; junction bases left unmatched: 13. The CDR3 loop spans 18 amino acids. The DNA for the CDR3 is TGTGCCAGCAGCCCTCGGAGGCGGACTAGCGGTCGCACAGATACGCAGTATTTT. Translation: CASSPRRRTSGRTDTQYF.

This chain links TRBV18 with TRBJ1-3, with TRBD1 as a possible D gene (6 bases). Per the germline V gene, CDR1 is KGHSH and CDR2 is LQKENI. V lost 0 bases, J lost 2 bases, and 14 bases lay in between. CDR3 length: 17 residues. The CDR3 loop reads CASSPPGGRLPGNTIYF. CDR3 nucleotide sequence: TGTGCCAGCTCACCACCGGGGGGGCGCTTACCTGGAAACACCATATATTTT. Drawing the rest from reference TRBV18 and TRBJ1-3, the complete variable domain is NAGVMQNPRHLVRRRGQEARLRCSPMKGHSHVYWYRQLPEEGLKFMVYLQKENIIDESGMPKERFSAEFPKEGPSILRIQQVVRGDSAAYFCASSPPGGRLPGNTIYFGEGSWLTVV.